This T cell receptor beta chain stems from a study of spatial heterogeneity in lung cancer. Study information: As counted in raw reads, each unique TCR and UMI combination appeared more than ten times on average.

TCRdb ran MiXCR on the 5' RACE reads and lists one entry per CDR3 protein. The repertoire has 2,100 or so distinct CDR3 sequences, about 19% of them found once; the top ten carry more than 35%. This CDR3 region has 13 residues. CDR1 and CDR2 from the germline V gene are SEHNR and FQNEAQ (reference sequence). The V end was cut by 6 bases, the J end by 0 bases, with 8 bases between. Time point in this sample: sample taken at primary tumor resection. Unsorted whole RNA of tumor, nontumor lung or frozen PBMC was sequenced. The donors comprised 60 to 80 untreated early-stage non-small cell lung cancer patients. Within the sample, this clonotype is medium-sized.

The input for sequencing was PBMCs, taken at surgery. This sequence joins TRBV7-9 and TRBJ1-1; D is unresolved. The TCR sequence derives from a male donor with early-stage non-small cell lung cancer. CDR3 DNA sequence: TGTGCCAGCAGGTTAACAGTGAACACTGAAGCTTTCTTT. Amino acid sequence: CASRLTVNTEAFF.